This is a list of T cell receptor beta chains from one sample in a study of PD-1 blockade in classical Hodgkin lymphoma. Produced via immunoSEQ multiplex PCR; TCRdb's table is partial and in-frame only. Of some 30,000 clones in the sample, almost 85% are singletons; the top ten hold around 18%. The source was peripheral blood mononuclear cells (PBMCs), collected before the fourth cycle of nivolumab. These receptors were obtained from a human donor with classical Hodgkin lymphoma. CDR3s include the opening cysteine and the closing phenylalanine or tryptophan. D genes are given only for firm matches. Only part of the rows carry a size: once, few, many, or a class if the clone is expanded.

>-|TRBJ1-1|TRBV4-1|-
TGCGCCAGCAGCCAAGTTAGCCGGGGCAGGTTGAACACTGAAGCTTTCTTT
CASSQVSRGRLNTEAFF
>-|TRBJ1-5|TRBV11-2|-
TGTGCCAGCAGCTTAAGCGGGCCCTCCGGTAGTGGGCCCCAGCATTTT
CASSLSGPSGSGPQHF
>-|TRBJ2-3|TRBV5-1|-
TGCGCCAGCACTCGGGCGGGGAGCTCAGATACGCAGTATTTT
CASTRAGSSDTQYF
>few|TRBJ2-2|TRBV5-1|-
TGCGCCAGCAGCTTGGTCGTTAGAGAGGGCCCCTTGTTCGGGGAGCTGTTTTTT
CASSLVVREGPLFGELFF
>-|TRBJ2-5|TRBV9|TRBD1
TGTGCCAGCAGCGTAGGGGTTAGGGGGACAGGTGCCTTCCAAGAGACCCAGTACTTC
CASSVGVRGTGAFQETQYF
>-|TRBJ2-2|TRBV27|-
TGTGCCAGCAGTTTAAAGGGACTCTTATTCACCGGGGAGCTGTTTTTT
CASSLKGLLFTGELFF
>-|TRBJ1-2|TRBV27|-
TGTGCCAGCAGTTCCCGGACAGAGAGGAGTAGTGGCTACACCTTC
CASSSRTERSSGYTF
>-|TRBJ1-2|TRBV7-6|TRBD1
TGTGCCAGCAGCAATTGGGACAGGGGACATCCTAACTATGGCTACACCTTC
CASSNWDRGHPNYGYTF
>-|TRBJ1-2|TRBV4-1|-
TGCGCCAGCAGCCAAGAAACGGGGGGCTACACCTTC
CASSQETGGYTF
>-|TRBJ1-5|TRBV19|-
TGTGCCAGTATAACGGGTTTGGAACATCAGCCCCAGCATTTT
CASITGLEHQPQHF
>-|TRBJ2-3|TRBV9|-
TGTGCCAGCAGCTACTACGGGGGCACAGATACGCAGTATTTT
CASSYYGGTDTQYF
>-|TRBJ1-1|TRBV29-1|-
TGCAGCGTTGAATACAGGGTGGGGACTGAAGCTTTCTTT
CSVEYRVGTEAFF
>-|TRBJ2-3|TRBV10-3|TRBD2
TGTGCCATCAAACCGGGACTAGCGGGGGGACCGGCGACGACAGATACGCAGTATTTT
CAIKPGLAGGPATTDTQYF
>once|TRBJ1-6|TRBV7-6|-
TGTGCCAGCAGCTCCGCCGGGGGGTATAATTCACCCCTCCACTTT
CASSSAGGYNSPLHF
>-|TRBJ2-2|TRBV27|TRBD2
TGTGCCAGCAGTTTATCGAAGACTAGCGTCACCGGGGAGCTGTTTTTT
CASSLSKTSVTGELFF
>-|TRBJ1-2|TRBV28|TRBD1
TGTGCCAGCAGTTCCCCCTCCGGGACAGCGGCCTATGGCTACACCTTC
CASSSPSGTAAYGYTF
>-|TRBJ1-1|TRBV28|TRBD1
TGTGCCAGCAGTTCGGGGACAGGGCTGCGGACTGAAGCTTTCTTT
CASSSGTGLRTEAFF
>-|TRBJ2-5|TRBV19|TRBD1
TGTGCCAGTGGGGACAGCCGGGGCCGGGGACCCCAGTACTTC
CASGDSRGRGPQYF
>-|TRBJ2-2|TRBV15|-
TGTGCCACCAGCAGAGATCAGGAGGGTGCCGGGGAGCTGTTTTTT
CATSRDQEGAGELFF
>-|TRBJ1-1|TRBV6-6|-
TGTGCCAGCAGTCTCCAGGTCCATTGGATGAACACTGAAGCTTTCTTT
CASSLQVHWMNTEAFF
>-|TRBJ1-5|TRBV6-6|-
TGTGCCAGCAGCCCCCGCGGTCAGCCCCAGCATTTT
CASSPRGQPQHF
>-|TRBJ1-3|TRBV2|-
TGTGCCAGCAGTGAAAGCTCTGGAAACACCATATATTTT
CASSESSGNTIYF
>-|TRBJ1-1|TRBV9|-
TGTGCCAGCAGCGCTGACGGTTGGAACACTGAAGCTTTCTTT
CASSADGWNTEAFF
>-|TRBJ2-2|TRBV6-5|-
TGTGCCAGCATGGTCGGACCGAACACCGGGGAGCTGTTTTTT
CASMVGPNTGELFF
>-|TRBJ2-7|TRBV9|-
TGTGCCAGCAGCCCTCAGGCGGGCTACGAGCAGTACTTC
CASSPQAGYEQYF
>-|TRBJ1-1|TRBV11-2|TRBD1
TGTGCCAGCAGCTTAGGACGGGACAGACTGAACACTGAAGCTTTCTTT
CASSLGRDRLNTEAFF
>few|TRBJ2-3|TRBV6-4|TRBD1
TGTGCCAGCAGTGAAGACAGGGGAAGTGGCACAGATACGCAGTATTTT
CASSEDRGSGTDTQYF
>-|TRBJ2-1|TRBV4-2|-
TGTGCCAGCAGCCAAGTGGGGGGCAATGAGCAGTTCTTC
CASSQVGGNEQFF
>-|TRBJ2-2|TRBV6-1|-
TGTGCCAGCGCTCAGGGGAACACCGGGGAGCTGTTTTTT
CASAQGNTGELFF
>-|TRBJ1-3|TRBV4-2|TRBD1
TGTGCCAGCAGCCAGGACCGGACAGGGCGAAACACCATATATTTT
CASSQDRTGRNTIYF
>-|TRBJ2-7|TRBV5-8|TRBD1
TGTGCCAGCAGCTTGGAGAGGACAGGGACCGACTCCTACGAGCAGTACTTC
CASSLERTGTDSYEQYF
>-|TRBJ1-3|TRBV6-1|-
TGTGCCAGCAGGGGCAGGGGTGGAAACACCATATATTTT
CASRGRGGNTIYF
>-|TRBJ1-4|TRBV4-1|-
TGCGCCAGCAGATTAACGTTTTCAAATGAAAAACTGTTTTTT
CASRLTFSNEKLFF
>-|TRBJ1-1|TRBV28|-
TGTGCCAGCAGTGCCACCGGGGGAATAGGCACTGAAGCTTTCTTT
CASSATGGIGTEAFF
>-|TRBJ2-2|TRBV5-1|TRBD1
TGCGCCAGCAGCGACAGGGTAGAAGTAGTCAGGGAGCTGTTTTTT
CASSDRVEVVRELFF
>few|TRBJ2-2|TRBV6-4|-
TGTGCCAGCAGTGGGTCCGCGAACACCGGGGAGCTGTTTTTT
CASSGSANTGELFF
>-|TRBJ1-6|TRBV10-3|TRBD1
TGTGCCACCCTTGCGGGTGACAGGGGAGCGGCACCCCTCCACTTT
CATLAGDRGAAPLHF
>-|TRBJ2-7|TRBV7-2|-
TGTGCCAGCAGCCCAAACCAACAGGGTCAGTACTTC
CASSPNQQGQYF
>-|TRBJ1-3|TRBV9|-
TGTGCCAGCAGCGTAGAAGGCGGAAACACCATATATTTT
CASSVEGGNTIYF
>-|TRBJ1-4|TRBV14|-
TGTGCCAGCGCCCCCAGGGCAACTAATGAAAAACTGTTTTTT
CASAPRATNEKLFF
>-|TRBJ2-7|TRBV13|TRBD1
TGTGCCAGCAGCTCGGGGACAGGGGGCGACGAGCAGTACTTC
CASSSGTGGDEQYF
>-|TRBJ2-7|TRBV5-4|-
TGTGCCAGCAGCCGTGACGGGACCTACGAGCAGTACTTC
CASSRDGTYEQYF
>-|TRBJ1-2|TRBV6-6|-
TGTGCCACCCAGACAGGAGGTTATGGCTACACCTTC
CATQTGGYGYTF
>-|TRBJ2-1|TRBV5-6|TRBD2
TGTGCCAGCACCAAAGCGGGGGGGCCTTCCAATGAGCAGTTCTTC
CASTKAGGPSNEQFF
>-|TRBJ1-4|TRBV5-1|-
TGCGCCAGCAGCTTCGAAGCAACTAATGAAAAACTGTTTTTT
CASSFEATNEKLFF